The rows below give T cell receptor beta chains drawn from one sample of a study of T cell changes during pregnancy in multiple sclerosis. Produced via immunoSEQ multiplex PCR; TCRdb's table is partial and in-frame only. The table includes around 50,000 clones, over 90% detected once. Specimen: CD4+ T cells from peripheral blood mononuclear cells, collected after pregnancy. The receptor set was obtained from a female donor in good health, enrolled as a control in a pregnancy study. The CDR3 runs from the conserved cysteine through the conserved F or W. A D gene is named only where the DNA matches it firmly. Rows may omit the clone size; those that give it use once, few, many or a size class.

clone_size j_call d_call v_call cdr3_nt cdr3_aa
NA TRBJ2-1 TRBD1 TRBV5-1 TGCGCCAGCAGCTTCGACAGGGCGGATAATGAGCAGTTCTTC CASSFDRADNEQFF
NA TRBJ1-1 NA TRBV6-5 TGTGCCAGCAGTTATCGAAGTGGAGGGATCGCTTTCTTT CASSYRSGGIAFF
NA TRBJ2-6 NA TRBV7-2 TGTGCCAGCAGCCCCGGGACATTTTGGAGCTCTGGGGCCAACGTCCTGACTTTC CASSPGTFWSSGANVLTF
NA TRBJ2-7 TRBD2 TRBV25-1 TGTGCCAGCAGGGCCTCGGGGGGAGCCCTCGAGCAGTACTTC CASRASGGALEQYF
NA TRBJ1-4 NA TRBV2 TGTGCCAGCTTGGGAGGAACCTCTAATGAAAAACTGTTTTTT CASLGGTSNEKLFF
NA TRBJ2-2 TRBD2 TRBV5-4 TGTGCCAGCAGCCCCCCGGGACTAGCGGGGGCTGGGGAGCTGTTTTTT CASSPPGLAGAGELFF
once TRBJ2-7 TRBD1 TRBV25-1 TGTGCCAGCTCCGGGACAGGCCTTCTCTACGAGCAGTACTTC CASSGTGLLYEQYF
NA TRBJ2-7 NA TRBV23-1 TGCGCCAGCAGTCTGAGGGCTTCCTACGAGCAGTACTTC CASSLRASYEQYF
NA TRBJ1-2 NA TRBV28 TGTGCCAGCAGTGTAAGAGACATAAACTATGGCTACACCTTC CASSVRDINYGYTF
NA TRBJ2-3 TRBD2 TRBV7-6 TGTGCCAGCAGCCGGGGACTAGCGGGGGGGAATACGCAGTATTTT CASSRGLAGGNTQYF
NA TRBJ2-2 TRBD2 TRBV28 TGTGCCAGCAGTTATAGCGGGAGAGGGAACACCGGGGAGCTGTTTTTT CASSYSGRGNTGELFF
NA TRBJ1-5 TRBD1 TRBV19 TGTGCCAGTAGCGCGAGACAGGGGATTCGCAATCAGCCCCAGCATTTT CASSARQGIRNQPQHF
once TRBJ2-1 NA TRBV10-3 TGTGCCATCGGAAAGGGAGCCCCTGACAATGAGCAGTTCTTC CAIGKGAPDNEQFF
NA TRBJ1-6 TRBD1 TRBV5-1 TGCGCCAGCAGCCTGGATAGACAGGGTGTTTCGCCCCTCCACTTT CASSLDRQGVSPLHF
NA TRBJ2-7 NA TRBV18 TGTGCCAGCTCACCACTGTTCTCTAATAACCCTAAAACCTACGAGCAGTACTTC CASSPLFSNNPKTYEQYF
NA TRBJ2-1 TRBD2 TRBV18 TGTGCCAGCTCACAATCTAGCGGACCCAACAATGAGCAGTTCTTC CASSQSSGPNNEQFF
NA TRBJ2-5 NA TRBV14 TGTGCCAGCAGCCAAGTTAGAGGGTTAGCTGTGCAGACCCAGTACTTC CASSQVRGLAVQTQYF
NA TRBJ2-2 TRBD1 TRBV30 TGTGCCTGGCATTACGGTGACAGGGGGGTCACCGGGGAGCTGTTTTTT CAWHYGDRGVTGELFF
NA TRBJ2-3 TRBD1 TRBV30 TGTGCCTGGAGGCCAGACAGGGTTACACTCACAGATACGCAGTATTTT CAWRPDRVTLTDTQYF
NA TRBJ2-2 TRBD2 TRBV5-1 TGCGCCAGCAGCGTGATAGCGGGAGGGCCCACCGGGGAGCTGTTTTTT CASSVIAGGPTGELFF
NA TRBJ1-1 TRBD1 TRBV2 TGTGCCAGCAGTTACGGACAGGGGCGTCCAGGGGGCACTGAAGCTTTCTTT CASSYGQGRPGGTEAFF
once TRBJ1-2 NA TRBV4-2 TGTGCCAGCAGCCAAGATCAGGCCAGTTCCTATGGCTACACCTTC CASSQDQASSYGYTF
NA TRBJ2-5 NA TRBV7-9 TGTGCCAGCAGCGGAGGAGAGACCCAGTACTTC CASSGGETQYF
NA TRBJ1-2 NA TRBV5-1 TGCGCCAGCAGCTTGGGATCCGGGAGCGACGGCTACACCTTC CASSLGSGSDGYTF
NA TRBJ2-1 NA TRBV9 TGTGCCAGCAGCGTAGGACTAGTTCGCGTCTATGAGCAGTTCTTC CASSVGLVRVYEQFF
NA TRBJ2-1 TRBD2 TRBV4-1 TGCGCCAGCAGCCACCGGGAGGGGACCCTGGGGTTCTTC CASSHREGTLGFF